This T cell receptor beta chain was identified during a study of blood T cell repertoires in COVID-19. Study-level background: COVID-19 samples collected from the United States, Italy and Spain covered acute and convalescent phases. PBMCs, B-cell-depleted T cells, or T cells provided the cDNA or gDNA that made up the material.

Germline CDR1 reads SGHRS; CDR2 reads YFSETQ. The V gene lost 1 base and the J gene lost 4 bases, with 11 bases spanning the gap. The length of the CDR3 is 14 residues. Authors' data handling: Reference gene primer amplification gave nucleated cell count estimates. Here immunoSEQ multiplex PCR was the method, and the copy in TCRdb shows in-frame clones only, minus some. V, J and clone size derive from that table, while D and trimming were established from the DNA sequence. Among some 96,000 clones listed, roughly 80% were seen once. The receptor comes from a woman between 65 and 79 years old with acute or convalescent COVID-19. The material sequenced was peripheral blood. The genes are TRBV5-1 and TRBJ1-1; TRBD1 is a possible D gene (6 bases). This CDR3 reads CASSLSGEGTEAFF. CDR3 in DNA: TGCGCCAGCAGCTTGTCAGGGGAGGGCACTGAAGCTTTCTTT.